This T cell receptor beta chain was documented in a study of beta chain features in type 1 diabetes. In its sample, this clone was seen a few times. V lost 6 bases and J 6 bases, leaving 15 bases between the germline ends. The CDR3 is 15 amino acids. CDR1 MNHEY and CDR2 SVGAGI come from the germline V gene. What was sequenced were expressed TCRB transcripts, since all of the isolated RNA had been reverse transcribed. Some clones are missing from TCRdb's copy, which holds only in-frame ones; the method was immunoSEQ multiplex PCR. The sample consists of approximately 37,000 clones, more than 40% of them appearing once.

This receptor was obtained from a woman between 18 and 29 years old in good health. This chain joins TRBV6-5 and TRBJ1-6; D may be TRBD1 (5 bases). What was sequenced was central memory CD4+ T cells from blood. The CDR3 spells CASRVGDTSNSPLHF. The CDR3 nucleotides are TGTGCCAGCAGGGTAGGGGATACGAGTAATTCACCCCTCCACTTT.